This entry lists 8 T cell receptor beta chains sequenced from one sample in a study of blood T cell repertoires in COVID-19. Profiled with immunoSEQ multiplex PCR; TCRdb holds only in-frame clones, not every one. The sample has about 260,000 clones; around 90% are singletons. The sample comprised peripheral blood. These receptors originate from a human donor in a cohort sampled during active COVID-19.

Only one count was recorded for this clone. This sequence joins TRBV13 and TRBJ2-1; 8 nucleotides match TRBD2. This CDR3 region has 14 residues. The ends lost 10 bases at V and 8 bases at J; junction bases unmatched: 13. Germline CDR1 reads PRHDT; CDR2 reads FYEKMQ (reference sequence). CDR3 in amino acids: CATSDPAGVDEQFF. The CDR3 DNA sequence: TGTGCCACCTCAGATCCAGCGGGAGTGGATGAGCAGTTCTTC.

This clone has just one count. V is TRBV11-2 and J is TRBJ1-1; 8 nucleotides agree with TRBD1. V lost 1 base, J lost 8 bases, and 3 bases stayed unmatched. This CDR3 contains 13 residues. The germline V gene has CDR1 SGHAT and CDR2 FQNNGV. DNA for the CDR3: TGTGCCAGCAGCTTAGTGTGGGACAGGGAAGCTTTCTTT. It yields the protein CASSLVWDREAFF. The variable domain in full, completed from reference TRBV11-2 and TRBJ1-1, reads EAGVAQSPRYKIIEKRQSVAFWCNPISGHATLYWYQQILGQGPKLLIQFQNNGVVDDSQLPKDRFSAERLKGVDSTLKIQPAKLEDSAVYLCASSLVWDREAFFGQGTRLTVV.

V is TRBV25-1 and J is TRBJ1-1; perhaps TRBD1 as D (5 bases). The germline CDR1 and CDR2 sequences are MGHDK and SYGVNS. Trimming removed 1 base from V and 6 bases from J, with 12 bases in between. This CDR3 spans 14 amino acids. The CDR3 region is CASSESPGRAEAFF. Written as DNA, the CDR3 is TGTGCCAGCAGTGAATCCCCAGGGAGGGCTGAAGCTTTCTTT.

The chain combines TRBV19 with TRBJ1-2; a possible D gene is TRBD1 (5 bases). V lost 4 bases, J lost 1 base, and 16 bases lay in between. Germline values: CDR1 LNHDA, CDR2 SQIVND (reference sequence). CDR3 length equals 16 residues. The CDR3 bases are TGTGCCAGTAGTAACCCCTCTGGGGGGAGTAACTATGGCTACACCTTC. It translates to CASSNPSGGSNYGYTF.

The chain combines TRBV19 with TRBJ1-2; TRBD1 agrees at 8 bases. The CDR3 loop spans 17 amino acids. V lost 6 bases, J lost 2 bases, and 14 bases stayed unmatched. In germline, CDR1 is LNHDA, CDR2 SQIVND (reference sequence). The CDR3 is CASRPQGGTTVNYGYTF. CDR3 in DNA: TGTGCCAGTAGACCACAGGGGGGCACCACGGTAAACTATGGCTACACCTTC.

The rearrangement links TRBV14 to TRBJ2-7; tentative D call: TRBD1 (6 bases). Germline values: CDR1 SGHDN, CDR2 FVKESK. The CDR3 runs to 13 residues. Trimming left V 4 bases short and J 5 bases short, with 12 bases between. The CDR3 bases are TGTGCCAGCAGCCTCAGAGGGGGTAACGAGCAGTACTTC. Residues: CASSLRGGNEQYF.

The chain has TRBV13 and TRBJ1-3, with D hard to call. The germline V and J ends were trimmed by 5 bases and 4 bases, with 9 bases remaining between them. This CDR3 region has 13 residues. The germline V gene encodes CDR1 PRHDT and CDR2 FYEKMQ (reference sequence). The chain's CDR3 is CASSPIRGNTIYF. The DNA of the CDR3 is TGTGCCAGCAGCCCAATTCGGGGAAACACCATATATTTT.

The chain has TRBV4-3 and TRBJ2-3; 7 bases are shared with TRBD2. The CDR3 is 16 residues long. CDR1 LGHNA and CDR2 YSLEER come from the germline V gene. V dropped 1 base and J dropped 4; count of bases not matched to a gene: 8. CDR3 nucleotides: TGCGCCAGCAGCCAAGGAAGTAGCGGGCCACCAGATACGCAGTATTTT. This gives the protein CASSQGSSGPPDTQYF.